This is a list of T cell receptor beta chains from one sample in a study of cytomegalovirus exposure and HLA in healthy donors. Sequenced by immunoSEQ multiplex PCR; TCRdb stores in-frame clones only, minus some. The sample carries approximately 130,000 clones, roughly 70% recorded once. Sequences were obtained from PBMCs. The receptors derive from a young man in good health and CMV-seronegative. Both conserved end residues are part of each CDR3. A D gene is named only where the DNA matches it firmly. Size is omitted from some rows. Given values are once, few, many or a class for expanded clones.

d_gene,v_gene,j_gene,abundance,CDR3nt,CDR3aa
NA,TRBV7-9,TRBJ1-5,once,TGTGCCAGCAGCTTAGCGGGCAGGGAGGATCAGCCCCAGCATTTT,CASSLAGREDQPQHF
NA,TRBV2,TRBJ1-6,NA,TGTGCCAGCACCTCCATCGGGGGGGGAGGCTCACCCCTCCACTTT,CASTSIGGGGSPLHF
NA,TRBV28,TRBJ1-5,NA,TGTGCCAGCAGTTTAACCGGGGGAGGACAGCCCCAGCATTTT,CASSLTGGGQPQHF
NA,TRBV5-6,TRBJ2-7,NA,TGTGCCAGCAGCCGCGGAGGGGGCAACGAGCAGTACTTC,CASSRGGGNEQYF
NA,TRBV6-1,TRBJ2-2,NA,TGTGCCAGCATAGGCCTCCGGGGCACCGGGGAGCTGTTTTTT,CASIGLRGTGELFF
TRBD1,TRBV9,TRBJ1-6,NA,TGTGCCAGCAGCGACGGCACAGGGGATAATTCACCCCTCCACTTT,CASSDGTGDNSPLHF
NA,TRBV18,TRBJ2-2,NA,TGTGCCAGCTCACACGGGGTTTTCACCGGGGAGCTGTTTTTT,CASSHGVFTGELFF
TRBD1,TRBV6-5,TRBJ2-2,NA,TGTGCCAGCAATTCACAGGGGGAGTCCGGGGAGCTGTTTTTT,CASNSQGESGELFF
NA,TRBV29-1,TRBJ2-1,NA,TGCAGCGTTGAAGGACCAGGTATGAATGAGCAGTTCTTC,CSVEGPGMNEQFF
NA,TRBV7-8,TRBJ2-2,NA,TGTGCCAGCAGCTTAATATGGGCCTCGAACACCGGGGAGCTGTTTTTT,CASSLIWASNTGELFF
NA,TRBV4-1,TRBJ2-7,NA,TGCGCCAGCAGCCACTACCGGGACAACTCCTACGAGCAGTACTTC,CASSHYRDNSYEQYF
NA,TRBV19,TRBJ2-5,NA,TGTGCCAGTAGTATAATGACAGAAGAGACCCAGTACTTC,CASSIMTEETQYF
TRBD2,TRBV5-1,TRBJ2-7,few,TGCGCCAGCAGCTTGGAGCGGGGGCTCGAGCAGTACTTC,CASSLERGLEQYF
TRBD1,TRBV7-6,TRBJ1-1,NA,TGTGCCAGCAGCTTAGAGATAGGGACAGGGGGCATCATTGGTGAAGCTTTCTTT,CASSLEIGTGGIIGEAFF
TRBD1,TRBV4-1,TRBJ2-6,few,TGCGCCAGCAGGCCGGGACAGGGAGAATTTGGGGCCAACGTCCTGACTTTC,CASRPGQGEFGANVLTF
NA,TRBV27,TRBJ1-4,NA,TGTGCCAGCAGTTTACGAGGGCGCAAGGAAACTAATGAAAAACTGTTTTTT,CASSLRGRKETNEKLFF
NA,TRBV28,TRBJ2-7,NA,TGTGCCAGCAGGAGCCTCCGAAGCTCCTACGAGCAGTACTTC,CASRSLRSSYEQYF
NA,TRBV4-1,TRBJ2-3,NA,TGCGCCAGCAGCCAAGGTCTTCTAGCGATTCAGCTTCGAGATACGCAGTATTTT,CASSQGLLAIQLRDTQYF
NA,TRBV27,TRBJ1-3,few,TGTGCCAGCAGTCAAAGGGGTTCTGGAAACACCATATATTTT,CASSQRGSGNTIYF
TRBD2,TRBV4-2,TRBJ2-5,NA,TGTGCCAGCAGCCAAGGAAATACTAAGCGGGAGTTGGAGACCCAGTACTTC,CASSQGNTKRELETQYF
NA,TRBV11-1,TRBJ1-2,NA,TGTGCCAGCAGCTTAGAATTCGGGGGCTATGGCTACACCTTC,CASSLEFGGYGYTF
TRBD1,TRBV19,TRBJ1-4,NA,TGTGCCAGTCTACCCCAGGGGGCGCTTGAAAAACTGTTTTTT,CASLPQGALEKLFF
TRBD1,TRBV5-6,TRBJ2-1,NA,TGTGCCAGCAGCACCGAGACAGGGGGCATCAATGAGCAGTTCTTC,CASSTETGGINEQFF
TRBD1,TRBV5-4,TRBJ1-2,NA,TGTGCCAGCAGCTTGGGCGGACAGGGGAACTATGGCTACACCTTC,CASSLGGQGNYGYTF